A selection of T cell receptor beta chains follows, all from one sample in a study of cytomegalovirus exposure and HLA in healthy donors. TCRdb's table, derived via immunoSEQ multiplex PCR, lists solely in-frame clones and lacks some. The sample carries approximately 150,000 clones, around 77% recorded once. What was sequenced was PBMCs. The receptors were gathered from a woman in her fifties or sixties in good health and CMV-seronegative. CDR3s include the opening cysteine and the closing phenylalanine or tryptophan. A D gene is named only where the DNA matches it firmly. Clone size, where shown, is once, few, many, or a class for clones that have expanded.

V gene: TRBV4-1; J gene: TRBJ1-2; D gene: TRBD1; clone size: .; CDR3 DNA: TGCGCCAGCAGCCAAGTAGACAGGGGAGCTAACTATGGCTACACCTTC; CDR3 protein: CASSQVDRGANYGYTF
V gene: TRBV29-1; J gene: TRBJ2-7; D gene: .; clone size: .; CDR3 DNA: TGCAGCGTTGGGGTACAGGGATCCTACGAGCAGTACTTC; CDR3 protein: CSVGVQGSYEQYF
V gene: TRBV6-6; J gene: TRBJ2-5; D gene: TRBD2; clone size: .; CDR3 DNA: TGTGCCAGCATCCCACGGGGGGGCTCATTGGAGCAGTACTTC; CDR3 protein: CASIPRGGSLEQYF
V gene: TRBV27; J gene: TRBJ1-1; D gene: .; clone size: .; CDR3 DNA: TGTGCCAGCAGTTCCCCGGGACTGTCTAACACTGAAGCTTTCTTT; CDR3 protein: CASSSPGLSNTEAFF
V gene: TRBV6-6; J gene: TRBJ2-3; D gene: TRBD1; clone size: once; CDR3 DNA: TGTGCCAGCAGCCCGACAGGGGGCACAGATACGCAGTATTTT; CDR3 protein: CASSPTGGTDTQYF
V gene: TRBV7-2; J gene: TRBJ2-2; D gene: TRBD2; clone size: .; CDR3 DNA: TGTGCCAGCAGCAGCCGGGGTAGCGGGAGGCAAACCGGGGAGCTGTTTTTT; CDR3 protein: CASSSRGSGRQTGELFF
V gene: TRBV6-5; J gene: TRBJ2-7; D gene: TRBD1; clone size: once; CDR3 DNA: TGTGCCAGCAGGGACAGGTACTACGAGCAGTACTTC; CDR3 protein: CASRDRYYEQYF
V gene: TRBV5-5; J gene: TRBJ2-7; D gene: .; clone size: .; CDR3 DNA: TGTGCCAGCAGCTTGGCCGGGTCCCCGACGACCTACGAGCAGTACTTC; CDR3 protein: CASSLAGSPTTYEQYF
V gene: TRBV9; J gene: TRBJ2-2; D gene: .; clone size: .; CDR3 DNA: TGTGCCAGCAGCCCTAGGACGAACACCGGGGAGCTGTTTTTT; CDR3 protein: CASSPRTNTGELFF
V gene: TRBV7-9; J gene: TRBJ1-1; D gene: .; clone size: .; CDR3 DNA: TGTTCCAGCAGCTCAGACTATCAAAGGGCTTTCTTT; CDR3 protein: CSSSSDYQRAFF
V gene: TRBV28; J gene: TRBJ2-2; D gene: TRBD1; clone size: .; CDR3 DNA: TGTGCCAGCAGCCTAAGAACAGGGGGCACCGGGGAGCTGTTTTTT; CDR3 protein: CASSLRTGGTGELFF
V gene: TRBV7-8; J gene: TRBJ1-1; D gene: .; clone size: .; CDR3 DNA: TGTGCCAGCAGCTTATTTCCCGGGAACACTGAAGCTTTCTTT; CDR3 protein: CASSLFPGNTEAFF